The clone carrying this TCR beta chain was seen once. Antigen specificity is unknown. The data derive from a study of T cells in localized non-small cell lung cancer. Overall study results and limits: Of the top 100 tumor clones, median 57 were in adjacent lung, 25 to 30 among its top 100.

The V gene's germline CDR1 is MDHEN and CDR2 SYDVKM. Trimming removed 0 bases from V and 7 bases from J, with 13 bases in between. CDR3 length: 15 amino acids. Sequencing was performed with immunoSEQ multiplex PCR; in TCRdb, only in-frame clones are kept and a portion is missing. The repertoire includes some 40,000 clones, more than 90% of them detected once, and roughly 6.9% sits in the top ten. The chain recombines TRBV28 with TRBJ2-1, with D perhaps being TRBD1 or TRBD2 (5 bases each). The TCR comes from a female donor older than 55 with stage I lung adenocarcinoma. The sample here was peripheral blood, taken before any cancer treatment. The CDR3, as DNA: TGTGCCAGCAGTTTATGGAGGGGATGGGCAAATGAGCAGTTCTTC. Amino acid sequence: CASSLWRGWANEQFF.